The following is a T cell receptor (beta chain) sequence with its context. Its target is not known. The sample is drawn from a study of shared clonotypes between healthy human individuals. General study results and limits: Rarefaction analysis demonstrated incomplete sorted-subset sequencing notwithstanding large depth.

Donors were Caucasian adults residing in Nashville, Tennessee, USA. Profiling relied on immunoSEQ multiplex PCR, and the TCRdb table lists in-frame clones only, not all of them. The table has some 2 million clones, 85% to 95% seen once; the top ten hold 0.1% to 0.15%. Deletions cut 4 bases from V and 0 bases from J, with 10 bases between. CDR3 size: 15 residues. Germline V lookup: CDR1 SGDLS, CDR2 YYNGEE. The chain links TRBV9 to TRBJ2-2, with a tentative D call TRBD1 (6 bases). The source of this sequence is a man aged 18 to 30 in good health. What was sequenced was naive CD4+ T cells sorted from blood. Described subset: CD45RA+ positively selected. CDR3 DNA: TGTGCCAGCAGCCTCAGGGGCGCGAACACCGGGGAGCTGTTTTTT. It yields the protein CASSLRGANTGELFF.